This TCR beta chain was identified in a study of memory CD4+ T cells and cytomegalovirus serostatus. The germline gives CDR1 SGHDN, CDR2 FVKESK. Trimming removed 1 base from V and 1 base from J; junction bases left unmatched: 5. There are 16 residues in the CDR3. Single viable CD3+CD4+CD8-CD45RO+ cells were sorted as the memory CD4+ T cells. Here immunoSEQ multiplex PCR was the method, and the copy in TCRdb shows in-frame clones only, minus some. The sample shows about 50,000 clones, approximately 80% of them seen only once. The chain combines TRBV14 with TRBJ2-3, with TRBD2 identical over 7 bases. The receptor was isolated from an adult in good health and CMV-seronegative. Specimen: memory CD4+ T cells from blood. The CDR3 DNA follows: TGTGCCAGCAGCCAAGTTCCGGGAGGTGGCACAGATACGCAGTATTTT. Residues: CASSQVPGGGTDTQYF.